This is a list of T cell receptor beta chains from one sample in a study of T cells after yellow fever vaccination. Using its own MiXCR run on the 5' RACE reads, TCRdb lists one record per CDR3 protein. The sample yields roughly 350,000 distinct CDR3 sequences, roughly 4% seen once. This specimen consisted of PBMCs, obtained 5 days after the yellow fever booster vaccination. The receptors originated from a man aged 18-30 years who received the YFV17D yellow fever vaccine. The conserved cysteine and the conserved F or W are not part of the CDR3 here. Size is omitted from some rows. Given values are once, few, many or a class for expanded clones.

clone_size j_call v_call cdr3_aa
NA TRBJ1-1 TRBV7-9 ASSHMATGAPGGTEAF
many TRBJ1-1 TRBV12-3/TRBV12-4 ASSIRREGENTEAF
many TRBJ1-1 TRBV5-1 ASSLQGAVTEAF
few TRBJ1-2 TRBV5-1 ASSSTRGSWDYGYT
few TRBJ1-5 TRBV7-2 ASSIFNQPQH
many TRBJ2-2 TRBV6-5 ASSLRTSGVELF
many TRBJ2-1 TRBV5-1 ASSLIPHNEQF
NA TRBJ2-2 TRBV5-4 ASSPREQGLAGELF
many TRBJ1-6 TRBV5-1 ASRLQPTGVGNSPLH
NA TRBJ2-3 TRBV20-1 SALEPRQSTDTQY
few TRBJ2-7 TRBV12-3/TRBV12-4 ASSLGVFGEQY
few TRBJ2-5 TRBV18 ASSQRGTGEETQY
NA TRBJ1-2 TRBV4-3 ASSQDPQRSYGYT
few TRBJ1-1 TRBV4-1 ASSQGGLTEAF
many TRBJ2-2 TRBV6-2/TRBV6-3 ASSSPGLAGENTGELF
NA TRBJ1-3 TRBV12-3/TRBV12-4 ASSFGGAGGNTIY
few TRBJ1-4 TRBV6-5 ASSPMTTNEKLF
few TRBJ2-5 TRBV5-4 ASSPAGGGRWETQY
few TRBJ1-1 TRBV11-2 ASSPVDRRDEAF
many TRBJ1-6 TRBV9 ASSAFLGSDSPLH
many TRBJ1-2 TRBV20-1 SARPTGALWGYT
many TRBJ2-7 TRBV5-1 ASSSAGTPYEQY
few TRBJ1-2 TRBV5-6 ASSLGAPYGYT
NA TRBJ2-1 TRBV20-1 SARSILAGGSSYNEQF
few TRBJ1-3 TRBV6-1 ASSASGSSGNTIY
many TRBJ1-4 TRBV20-1 SAPSRTGVDEKLF
NA TRBJ2-1 TRBV5-1 ASSDEPSASYNEQF
many TRBJ1-1 TRBV20-1 RGWGTEAF
NA TRBJ1-1 TRBV14 ASNPGPNTEAF
many TRBJ2-5 TRBV27 ASSLSRQETQY
many TRBJ1-4 TRBV27 ASSPGTPWKEKLF
many TRBJ2-1 TRBV20-1 SARDLAGSSYNEQF
NA TRBJ2-7 TRBV19 ASSVEFAQRHEQY
few TRBJ1-1 TRBV6-2/TRBV6-3 ASSRPGTILEAF
many TRBJ1-6 TRBV27 ASSFAGGEYSPLH
few TRBJ2-3 TRBV20-1 SARDSGSTDTQY
NA TRBJ2-5 TRBV7-8 ASSLGWRETQY
few TRBJ2-2 TRBV7-9 ASTLLAGLTGELF